The clone carrying this TCR beta chain appeared many times. Its antigen remains unknown. The data belong to a study of cytomegalovirus exposure and HLA in healthy donors. Study results and limitations: The majority of TCR sequences were rare, yet some public TCRs appeared in many donors. The study flagged approximately 180 TCR beta chains as cytomegalovirus-associated. Reported results showed that the classifier diagnosed cytomegalovirus status with high specificity and sensitivity. In vitro confirmation showed three CMV-associated chains to be CMV antigen specific.

Assay: immunoSEQ multiplex PCR; the TCRdb copy retains only in-frame clones and omits some. Altogether under 250,000 clones are present, roughly 83% being singletons, with the ten largest covering around 5.6%. CDR3 size: 13 residues. CDR1 is SGHTA, CDR2 FQGTGA, per germline. Germline trimming cut 2 bases from V and 6 bases from J; bases unmatched to any gene: 0. Sequenced material: PBMCs. The chain has TRBV7-3 and TRBJ2-2; 7 bases map to TRBD1. The source of this sequence is a woman younger than 30 in good health and CMV-seronegative. The CDR3 coding sequence is TGTGCCAGCAGCTTACAGGGGGCCGGGGAGCTGTTTTTT. This sequence encodes CASSLQGAGELFF. Filled out from reference TRBV7-3 and TRBJ2-2, the complete variable domain reads GAGVSQTPSNKVTEKGKYVELRCDPISGHTALYWYRQSLGQGPEFLIYFQGTGAADDSGLPNDRFFAVRPEGSVSTLKIQRTERGDSAVYLCASSLQGAGELFFGEGSRLTVL.